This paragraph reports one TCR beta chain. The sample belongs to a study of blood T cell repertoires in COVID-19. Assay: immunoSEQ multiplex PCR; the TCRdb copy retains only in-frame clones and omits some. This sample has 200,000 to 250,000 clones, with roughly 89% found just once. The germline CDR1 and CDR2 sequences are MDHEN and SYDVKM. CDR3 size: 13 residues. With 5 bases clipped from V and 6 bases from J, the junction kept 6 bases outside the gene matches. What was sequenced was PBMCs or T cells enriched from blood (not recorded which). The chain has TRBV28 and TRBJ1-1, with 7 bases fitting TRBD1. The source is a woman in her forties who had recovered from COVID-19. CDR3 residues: CASSIDRVPEAFF. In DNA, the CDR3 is TGTGCCAGCAGTATCGACAGGGTTCCTGAAGCTTTCTTT.